The sequence of this T cell receptor (beta chain) was determined in a study of blood T cells in healthy people across ages. Isolation per sample recovered at least 7 million PBMCs. Overall study results and limits: Naive CD4+ cells and diversity were both higher in long-lived donors than in aged donors.

A second PCR of roughly 6 to 12 cycles used a sample-barcoded 5' primer and a J-beta primer mix. A template-switch adaptor containing 12 random nucleotides labeled each cDNA molecule. From the 5' RACE reads, TCRdb called clonotypes with MiXCR, one entry per CDR3 protein. Among over 950,000 distinct CDR3 sequences listed, 35% to 40% were seen once. The CDR3 is made up of 13 amino acids. Trimming took 7 bases from V and 4 from J, leaving 13 bases between them. Germline values: CDR1 ENHRY, CDR2 SYGVKD. This clonotype showed up just a few times. The antigen remains unidentified. The sample consisted of blood. The clonotype originates from a man aged 18-30 years in good health. The V gene is TRBV10-3, the J gene TRBJ2-5, with D tentatively TRBD1 or TRBD2 (5 bases each). CDR3 amino acids: CAIKGSEAETQYF. The CDR3, as DNA: TGTGCCATCAAGGGGAGTGAGGCAGAGACCCAGTACTTC.